This entry lists 3 T cell receptor beta chains sequenced from one sample in a study of shared clonotypes between healthy human individuals (TCRdb year 2020). The method behind the library was the immunoSEQ multiplex PCR assay. Held by TCRdb, this immuneACCESS table contains in-frame sequences only and omits some clones. Under half of the omission traces to an unresolved V gene where checked; the cause of the rest is unknown. The sample yields about 2.2 million clones; 85% to 95% were counted once. The ten largest clones capture about 1.7% of the sample. For the CD8 naive samples, CD45RO-negative cells were positively selected for CCR7, yielding a CD45RA+CCR7+ population from which TemRA cells were excluded. The sample consisted of naive CD8+ T cells from PBMCs. The cell subset or site label on this specimen signifies: CD45RA+CCR7+. These receptors all stem from a man between 18 and 29 years old in good health. Some clones in this sample may be carry-over from other donors' samples.

The chain is built from TRBV15 and TRBJ2-3; TRBD2 agrees at 9 bases. The junction had 7 bases not matched to a gene; V was cut back by 3 bases and J by 3 bases. The CDR3 spans 16 residues. Germline loops: CDR1 LNHNV, CDR2 YYDKDF (reference sequence). The CDR3: CATSSILLAGTDTQYF. The DNA of the CDR3 is TGTGCCACCAGCAGTATCTTGCTAGCGGGAACAGATACGCAGTATTTT.

The V and J genes are TRBV5-1 and TRBJ2-7; D is unresolved. The CDR3 is made up of 12 amino acids. Germline V gene data show CDR1 as SGHRS and CDR2 as YFSETQ. V was pared by 4 bases and J by 7 bases, with 12 bases between. The CDR3 loop is CASSPVLGEQYF. CDR3 in DNA: TGCGCCAGCAGCCCGGTTTTGGGGGAGCAGTACTTC.

This chain links TRBV15 with TRBJ2-5; possibly TRBD1 or TRBD2 for D (6 bases each). With 5 bases removed from V and 0 bases from J, the gap between germline ends came to 22 bases. CDR3 size: 18 residues. The V gene's germline CDR1 is LNHNV and CDR2 YYDKDF (reference sequence). CDR3 sequence (DNA): TGTGCCACCAGCGGACGACGGGGGCCTGAGGAGTACCAAGAGACCCAGTACTTC. Translated, it gives CATSGRRGPEEYQETQYF.